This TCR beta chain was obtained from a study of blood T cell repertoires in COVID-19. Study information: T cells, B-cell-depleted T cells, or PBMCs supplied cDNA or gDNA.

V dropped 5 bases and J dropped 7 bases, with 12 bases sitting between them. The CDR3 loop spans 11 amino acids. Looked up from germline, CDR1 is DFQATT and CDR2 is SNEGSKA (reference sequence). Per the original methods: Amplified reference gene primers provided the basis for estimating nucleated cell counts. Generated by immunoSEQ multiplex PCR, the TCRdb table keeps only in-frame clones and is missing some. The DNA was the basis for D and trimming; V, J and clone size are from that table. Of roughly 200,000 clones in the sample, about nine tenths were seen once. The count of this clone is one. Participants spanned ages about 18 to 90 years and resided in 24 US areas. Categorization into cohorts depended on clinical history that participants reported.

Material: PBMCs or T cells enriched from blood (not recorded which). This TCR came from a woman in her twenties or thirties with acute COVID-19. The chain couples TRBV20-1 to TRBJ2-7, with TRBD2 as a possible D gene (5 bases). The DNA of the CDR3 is TGCAGTGCTTCGTTTTCGGGGGAGCAGTACTTC. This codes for CSASFSGEQYF.